The next 27 T cell receptor beta chains were all read from a single sample in a study of T cells in tumors after PD-1 blockade. Clones were sequenced by immunoSEQ multiplex PCR, and TCRdb holds only the in-frame ones, with some missing. The data contain some 11,000 clones, approximately 63% of them singletons. The sample here was tumor tissue, taken before anti-PD-1 treatment. The receptor set was obtained from a human donor with basal cell carcinoma.

This chain links TRBV4-1 with TRBJ2-5, with TRBD2 identical over 14 bases. The J segment lost 5 bases and the V segment lost 4 bases, leaving 0 bases of the junction unmatched. The CDR3 length is 14 residues. CDR1 and CDR2 (germline): MGHRA, YSYEKL. DNA of the CDR3: TGCGCCAGCAGCCGGACTAGCGGGGGGGAGACCCAGTACTTC. It translates to CASSRTSGGETQYF.

Only a few counts were recorded for this clone. This sequence joins TRBV18 and TRBJ1-2; D remains ambiguous. V was cut by 3 bases and J by 8 bases, with 10 bases left in between. The CDR3 extends over 12 amino acids. Per the germline V gene, CDR1 is KGHSH and CDR2 is LQKENI. DNA of the CDR3: TGTGCCAGCTCACCTATTGGGGAAGGCTACACCTTC. It yields the protein CASSPIGEGYTF.

This clone was seen a few times. The chain is built from TRBV6-5 and TRBJ2-5, with 7 bases identical to TRBD1. The V gene's germline CDR1 is MNHEY and CDR2 SVGAGI. This CDR3 is built from 14 residues. V shed 10 bases, J shed 1 base, and the junction held 9 bases outside the gene matches. CDR3: CATAQGQSQETQYF. The CDR3 DNA sequence: TGTGCCACTGCCCAGGGACAGAGCCAAGAGACCCAGTACTTC.

The chain carries TRBV27 and TRBJ2-5, with D hard to call. Trimming stripped 2 bases from V and 5 bases from J, with 9 bases between. Germline values: CDR1 MNHEY, CDR2 SMNVEV (reference sequence). The CDR3 consists of 13 residues. The CDR3 nucleotides are TGTGCCAGCAGTTTAATCGGTCGGGAGACCCAGTACTTC. Protein: CASSLIGRETQYF.

The chain is built from TRBV5-6 and TRBJ2-6; 7 bases agree with TRBD2. CDR3 length equals 15 residues. The germline CDR1 and CDR2 sequences are SGHDT and YYEEEE. Trimming removed 6 bases from V and 2 bases from J; junction bases left unmatched: 5. In DNA, the CDR3 is TGTGCCAGCACCCAACGGGGGGCTGGGGCCAACGTCCTGACTTTC. It encodes CASTQRGAGANVLTF.

In its sample, this clone was seen once. This chain links TRBV6-5 with TRBJ2-7; D not certain. Germline lookup yields CDR1 MNHEY and CDR2 SVGAGI. This CDR3 comprises 14 residues. Trimming stripped 4 bases from V and 3 bases from J, with 13 bases between. CDR3 bases: TGTGCCAGCAGTTGGGATCCGGCGAGCTACGAGCAGTACTTC. Protein product: CASSWDPASYEQYF.

V and J are TRBV6-2 or TRBV6-3 and TRBJ2-1; D may correspond to TRBD1 or TRBD2 (5 bases each). Trimming stripped 2 bases from V and 9 bases from J, with 14 bases between. The CDR3 covers 14 residues. CDR1 and CDR2 (germline): MNHEY, SVGEGT. The CDR3 DNA sequence: TGTGCCAGCAGTTACGGGGACCGGGGTGGTGAGCAGTTCTTC. Protein: CASSYGDRGGEQFF.

This chain links TRBV6-2 or TRBV6-3 with TRBJ2-1; 10 bases are a match to TRBD2. CDR3 length: 17 amino acids. V lost 3 bases to trimming and J lost 7 bases; unmatched junction nucleotides: 12. Germline CDR1 is MNHEY and CDR2 is SVGEGT. The CDR3 coding sequence is TGTGCCAGCAGTTATGAGCGGCTAGCGGGAGTATTAAATGAGCAGTTCTTC. It encodes CASSYERLAGVLNEQFF.

The V and J genes are TRBV24-1 and TRBJ1-5; no firm D call. The CDR3 totals 13 residues. CDR1 and CDR2 from the germline V gene are KGHDR and SFDVKD. The germline V and J ends were trimmed by 3 bases and 8 bases, with 10 bases remaining between them. CDR3 nucleotides: TGTGCCACCAGTGATGGAGGAGAAGAGCCCCAGCATTTT. It encodes CATSDGGEEPQHF.

The chain combines TRBV19 with TRBJ1-5; D is unresolved. The ends were cut back, 1 base at V and 6 bases at J, with 7 bases in the middle. The CDR3 consists of 13 residues. Germline V lookup: CDR1 LNHDA, CDR2 SQIVND (reference sequence). CDR3 protein: CASSIGTTQPQHF. The CDR3 nucleotides are TGTGCCAGTAGTATAGGCACGACTCAGCCCCAGCATTTT.

Concerning this clone itself: A junction boundary mismatches the germline segment, possibly from a read error. This chain uses TRBV7-9 with TRBJ1-2, with TRBD1 matching over 8 bases. The CDR3 loop spans 9 amino acids. From germline, CDR1 is SEHNR and CDR2 FQNEAQ (reference sequence). CDR3 sequence: CASSIGQGF. DNA for the CDR3: TGTGCCAGCAGCATTGGACAGGGCTTC.

The V and J genes are TRBV5-1 and TRBJ1-4; a weak D match, TRBD1 (5 bases). The CDR3 covers 15 residues. Germline V gives CDR1 SGHRS, CDR2 YFSETQ. Trimming took 0 bases from V and 7 from J, leaving 13 bases between them. The CDR3: CASSLVARASEKLFF. CDR3 sequence (DNA): TGCGCCAGCAGCTTGGTGGCCAGGGCAAGTGAAAAACTGTTTTTT.

V is TRBV14 and J is TRBJ2-7, with D perhaps being TRBD1 or TRBD2 (5 bases each). The CDR3 loop spans 17 amino acids. Germline assignment: CDR1 SGHDN and CDR2 FVKESK. Trimming removed 6 bases at V and 2 bases at J, with 23 bases between. The CDR3 is CASSQRGLQDFPYEQYF. CDR3 nucleotide sequence: TGTGCCAGCAGTCAAAGAGGTTTACAGGACTTTCCCTACGAGCAGTACTTC. The full variable domain, its missing parts supplied by reference TRBV14 and TRBJ2-7, is EAGVTQFPSHSVIEKGQTVTLRCDPISGHDNLYWYRRVMGKEIKFLLHFVKESKQDESGMPNNRFLAERTGGTYSTLKVQPAELEDSGVYFCASSQRGLQDFPYEQYFGPGTRLTVT.

There are a few counts of this clone. The chain has TRBV7-2 and TRBJ2-1; 7 positions agree with TRBD2. Germline-derived CDR1 and CDR2 are SGHTA and FQGNSA. V lost 0 bases and J lost 6; bases outside the gene matches: 5. This CDR3 spans 15 amino acids. CDR3 sequence: CASSLAGLGVNEQFF. CDR3 sequence (DNA): TGTGCCAGCAGCTTAGCAGGACTAGGAGTCAATGAGCAGTTCTTC.

A few counts support this clone. As DNA, the CDR3 is TGTGCCAGCAGCCCCGGGCATGATGGCGAGACCCAGTACTTC. Translating it yields CASSPGHDGETQYF. The chain carries TRBV7-3 and TRBJ2-5; D gene unclear. Germline CDR1 SGHTA, CDR2 FQGTGA. This CDR3 comprises 14 residues. V was cut by 5 bases and J by 5 bases, with 15 bases left in between.

This chain connects TRBV29-1 to TRBJ2-2; the match to TRBD1 covers 8 bases. This CDR3 contains 14 residues. Unmatched junction bases numbered 7, after V lost 7 bases and J lost 3 bases. The V gene's germline CDR1 is SQVTM and CDR2 ANQGSEA. The CDR3 loop is CSADRGFDTGELFF. Here the CDR3 DNA reads TGCAGCGCTGACAGGGGATTTGACACCGGGGAGCTGTTTTTT.

The chain couples TRBV9 to TRBJ2-1; TRBD2 agrees at 7 bases. This CDR3 has 16 residues. Losses at the gene ends were 3 bases for V and 1 base for J; bases not matched to a gene: 7. Germline CDR1 reads SGDLS; CDR2 reads YYNGEE. The CDR3 loop is CASSAYSSGSYNEQFF. The CDR3 DNA reads TGTGCCAGCAGCGCCTATTCTAGCGGATCCTACAATGAGCAGTTCTTC. The full variable domain, completed using reference TRBV9 and TRBJ2-1, is DSGVTQTPKHLITATGQRVTLRCSPRSGDLSVYWYQQSLDQGLQFLIQYYNGEERAKGNILERFSAQQFPDLHSELNLSSLELGDSALYFCASSAYSSGSYNEQFFGPGTRLTVL.

V and J are TRBV4-2 and TRBJ2-1; D gene unclear. V was shortened by 2 bases and J by 10 bases, with 12 bases between the two germline ends. Germline CDR1 LGHNA, CDR2 YNFKEQ. The length of the CDR3 is 13 residues. The CDR3 bases are TGTGCCAGCAGCCAACCCAGTCCCTGGGAGCAGTTCTTC. This encodes CASSQPSPWEQFF.

The chain has TRBV27 and TRBJ2-1, with D possibly being TRBD1 (7 bases). This CDR3 is 14 amino acids long. V lost 6 bases to trimming and J lost 1 base, with 10 bases between them. Germline values: CDR1 MNHEY, CDR2 SMNVEV (reference sequence). The CDR3: CASSQGGSYNEQFF. As DNA, the CDR3 is TGTGCCAGCAGCCAGGGGGGATCCTACAATGAGCAGTTCTTC.

The chain employs TRBV4-3 and TRBJ2-3; TRBD2 matches at 10 bases. Trimming at V came to 3 bases and at J to 2 bases, leaving 8 bases not matched to a gene. The CDR3 loop spans 17 amino acids. Germline CDR1 is LGHNA and CDR2 is YSLEER. The DNA for the CDR3 is TGCGCCAGCAGCCAGCGGGGAGCGGGAGGGCTCACAGATACGCAGTATTTT. The encoded protein is CASSQRGAGGLTDTQYF.

This clone occurred a few times. The chain carries TRBV19 and TRBJ1-5; no definite D call. With 6 bases removed from V and 4 bases from J, the gap between germline ends came to 10 bases. CDR3 length: 13 residues. The germline gives CDR1 LNHDA, CDR2 SQIVND (reference sequence). CDR3 coding DNA: TGTGCCAGTAGCCGGGGTTGGAATCAGCCCCAGCATTTT. Its translation is CASSRGWNQPQHF.

This rearrangement joins TRBV28 to TRBJ2-5; D is undetermined. This CDR3 is 15 amino acids long. V was trimmed by 4 bases and J by 7 bases, leaving 19 bases between them. Per the germline V gene, CDR1 is MDHEN and CDR2 is SYDVKM. CDR3 sequence (DNA): TGTGCCAGCAGTTCCACCCTCCAATCGATGCTGACCCAGTACTTC. It is translated as CASSSTLQSMLTQYF.

V is TRBV6-5 and J is TRBJ2-1; TRBD1 aligns across 11 bases. With 2 bases clipped from V and 4 bases from J, the junction kept 4 bases outside the gene matches. Germline assignment: CDR1 MNHEY and CDR2 SVGAGI. The CDR3 loop spans 16 amino acids. The CDR3 sequence is CASSYGGQGVYNEQFF. In nucleotides, the CDR3 is TGTGCCAGCAGTTACGGGGGACAGGGGGTTTACAATGAGCAGTTCTTC.

In this sample, this clone turned up a few times. This sequence joins TRBV10-2 and TRBJ2-1; possibly TRBD1 for D (6 bases). This CDR3 has 13 residues. V was clipped by 6 bases and J by 6 bases, with 12 bases between them. Looked up from germline, CDR1 is WSHSY and CDR2 is SAAADI. The DNA for the CDR3 is TGCGCCAGCAGACTCGGACAGCCCAATGAGCAGTTCTTC. Translating it yields CASRLGQPNEQFF.

The rearrangement uses TRBV12-3 or TRBV12-4 and TRBJ2-5; D unresolved. V lost 3 bases and J 2 bases, leaving 7 bases between the germline ends. The CDR3 runs to 13 residues. The DNA for the CDR3 is TGTGCCAGCAGTTTGGAAAGTCAAGAGACCCAGTACTTC. Amino acids: CASSLESQETQYF.

This clone was detected once. The V gene is TRBV6-1, the J gene TRBJ1-4; D may be TRBD1 (5 bases). The CDR3 totals 15 residues. Trimming removed 1 base from V and 5 bases from J, with 11 bases in between. Germline CDR1 MNHNS, CDR2 SASEGT. The CDR3 sequence is CASSEEGLKNEKLFF. The CDR3 DNA reads TGTGCCAGCAGTGAAGAGGGACTGAAAAATGAAAAACTGTTTTTT.

This clone was recorded a few times. The J gene is TRBJ2-1, the V gene TRBV6-5; unclear D gene. The CDR3 covers 13 residues. V lost 0 bases and J 10 bases, leaving 10 bases between the germline ends. Germline V gene sequence: CDR1 MNHEY, CDR2 SVGAGI. The CDR3: CASSYSGGKEQFF. In DNA form, the CDR3 reads TGTGCCAGCAGTTACTCAGGTGGGAAGGAGCAGTTCTTC.